This T cell receptor (beta chain) was captured in a study of blood T cell repertoires in COVID-19. The CDR3 contains 16 residues. V lost 0 bases to trimming and J lost 2 bases, with 11 bases between them. From germline, CDR1 is LGHDT and CDR2 YNNKEL (reference sequence). Cohorts were based on clinical histories the participants reported. Before being deemed recovered, Cohort 3 donors had two negative PCRs, clearance, or symptom resolution. Authors' analysis steps: Nucleated cell number was recorded as an estimate derived from reference gene primer amplification. Produced via immunoSEQ multiplex PCR; TCRdb's table is partial and in-frame only. The DNA gave D and trimming, while V, J and clone size come from that table. The data contain about 270,000 clones, around 86% of them singletons.

This receptor was obtained from a woman aged 18-29 years who had recovered from COVID-19. Sequences were obtained from PBMCs or T cells enriched from blood (not recorded which). The chain uses TRBV3-1 (or the pseudogene TRBV3-2) and TRBJ2-1; D perhaps matches TRBD2 (7 bases). The CDR3 DNA sequence: TGTGCCAGCAGCCAAGATGACGGGGGGCCCTACAATGAGCAGTTCTTC. It is translated as CASSQDDGGPYNEQFF.